The 28 T cell receptor beta chains listed next were all sequenced from one sample in a study of blood T cell repertoires in COVID-19. Repertoires were generated with immunoSEQ multiplex PCR, while TCRdb's copy carries only in-frame clones and drops some. Among 300,000 or so clones listed, around 88% were seen once. Sequencing input: peripheral blood. These receptors all stem from a woman aged 45-65 years with acute or convalescent COVID-19.

The chain combines TRBV19 with TRBJ1-5, with 7 bases matching TRBD1. Trimming cost V 9 bases and J 0 bases; bases outside gene matches: 8. The CDR3 contains 15 residues. Looked up from germline, CDR1 is LNHDA and CDR2 is SQIVND (reference sequence). The CDR3 DNA reads TGTGCCAGCGGGCAGGGGACAGCTAGCAATCAGCCCCAGCATTTT. Protein product: CASGQGTASNQPQHF.

The chain uses TRBV7-8 and TRBJ1-1; a possible D gene is TRBD1 (6 bases). Trimming removed 6 bases from V and 1 base from J, with 9 bases in between. This CDR3 region has 13 residues. Germline V gene data show CDR1 as SGHVS and CDR2 as FQNEAQ. The CDR3 region is CASRKTGNTEAFF. The CDR3 DNA is TGTGCCAGCAGGAAGACAGGGAACACTGAAGCTTTCTTT.

V and J are TRBV27 and TRBJ2-7, with TRBD2 matching over 10 bases. Germline lookup yields CDR1 MNHEY and CDR2 SMNVEV (reference sequence). The CDR3 totals 14 residues. The V and J ends lost 6 bases and 4 bases, in that order; junction bases with no gene match: 6. As DNA, the CDR3 is TGTGCCAGCAGAACCGGACTAGCGGCTTACGAGCAGTACTTC. The encoded protein is CASRTGLAAYEQYF.

CDR3 coding DNA: TGTGCCAGCAGCTTATCCCCCCGGGACTCCGAGCAGTACTTC. This encodes CASSLSPRDSEQYF. The chain joins TRBV7-3 to TRBJ2-7, with D perhaps TRBD2 (6 bases). Between the trimmed V and J ends, which lost 2 bases and 6 bases, there was a span of 14 bases. CDR1 and CDR2 (germline): SGHTA, FQGTGA. The CDR3 runs 14 residues. Full variable domain (remainder filled in from reference TRBV7-3 and TRBJ2-7): GAGVSQTPSNKVTEKGKYVELRCDPISGHTALYWYRQSLGQGPEFLIYFQGTGAADDSGLPNDRFFAVRPEGSVSTLKIQRTERGDSAVYLCASSLSPRDSEQYFGPGTRLTVT.

The rearrangement uses TRBV4-3 and TRBJ2-3, with 9 bases matching TRBD2. CDR3 size: 17 residues. Per the germline V gene, CDR1 is LGHNA and CDR2 is YSLEER. V lost 1 base and J lost 3; bases outside the gene matches: 8. CDR3 protein: CASSQGVAGEPTDTQYF. DNA of the CDR3: TGCGCCAGCAGCCAAGGGGTAGCGGGAGAGCCGACAGATACGCAGTATTTT.

This clone showed up just a few times. The chain uses TRBV2 and TRBJ1-2, with TRBD1 as a possible D gene (5 bases). The germline V and J ends were trimmed by 4 bases and 3 bases, with 9 bases remaining between them. CDR1 is SNHLY, CDR2 FYNNEI, per germline. The CDR3 sequence is 13 residues long. In nucleotides, the CDR3 is TGTGCCAGCAGTGCGACAGAATACTATGGCTACACCTTC. Protein: CASSATEYYGYTF.

This clone was counted once. The chain has TRBV6-5 and TRBJ2-7; 13 bases are a match to TRBD2. Germline V gene lookup returns CDR1 MNHEY and CDR2 SVGAGI. The junction had 3 bases not matched to a gene; V was cut back by 5 bases and J by 2 bases. The CDR3 contains 15 residues. CDR3 sequence reads: CASSTGLAGAYEQYF. The CDR3 DNA reads TGTGCCAGCAGTACCGGACTAGCGGGAGCCTACGAGCAGTACTTC.

This chain joins TRBV7-8 and TRBJ2-1; 7 positions agree with TRBD2. CDR3 length equals 15 residues. V lost 1 base to trimming and J lost 7 bases; unmatched junction nucleotides: 7. Germline V gene data show CDR1 as SGHVS and CDR2 as FQNEAQ. CDR3 nucleotides: TGTGCCAGCAGCTTAGGGAGGGAGGGCAGGAATGAGCAGTTCTTC. Translation: CASSLGREGRNEQFF.

On this clone: This CDR3 is also generated by other DNA sequences in the sample. This chain joins TRBV29-1 and TRBJ1-1; 7 bases map to TRBD1. Germline CDR1 and CDR2: SQVTM and ANQGSEA. The CDR3 length is 13 residues. The V segment lost 6 bases and the J segment 1 base; nucleotides outside the gene matches: 5. The CDR3 protein is CSVEQGRNTEAFF. DNA for the CDR3: TGCAGCGTGGAACAGGGGAGGAACACTGAAGCTTTCTTT.

In regard to this clone: The same CDR3 arises from other DNA sequences in this sample as well. The rearrangement links TRBV24-1 to TRBJ2-7, with TRBD1 matching 7 bases. V dropped 4 bases and J dropped 1; count of bases not matched to a gene: 3. Germline CDR1 and CDR2: KGHDR and SFDVKD. The CDR3 loop spans 14 amino acids. CDR3 region: CATSDPGQSYEQYF. As DNA, the CDR3 is TGTGCCACCAGTGACCCGGGACAGTCCTACGAGCAGTACTTC.

The chain links TRBV7-9 to TRBJ2-3; 9 positions agree with TRBD2. The CDR3 consists of 15 residues. V gave up 5 bases and J gave up 5 bases; unmatched junction bases: 8. In germline, CDR1 is SEHNR, CDR2 FQNEAQ (reference sequence). CDR3: CASSGSGSLKDTQYF. CDR3 coding DNA: TGTGCCAGCAGCGGTAGCGGGAGTCTCAAAGATACGCAGTATTTT.

This chain connects TRBV7-2 to TRBJ2-7; a weak D match, TRBD1 (6 bases). The V end was cut by 5 bases, the J end by 1 base, with 15 bases between. CDR3 length equals 15 residues. Germline assignment: CDR1 SGHTA and CDR2 FQGNSA. Here the CDR3 DNA reads TGTGCCAGCAGCCCTCCGGGACACCTATCCTACGAGCAGTACTTC. This gives the protein CASSPPGHLSYEQYF.

V is TRBV29-1 and J is TRBJ2-3; 8 bases are shared with TRBD1. The junction had 6 bases not matched to a gene; V was cut back by 3 bases and J by 1 base. In germline, CDR1 is SQVTM, CDR2 ANQGSEA. There are 15 residues in the CDR3. In DNA form, the CDR3 reads TGCAGCGTTGAGGGACAGGTATTCGGCACAGATACGCAGTATTTT. Protein product: CSVEGQVFGTDTQYF.

CDR3 nucleotides: TGTGCCAGCAGCTTGAGACTAGACTATATGGATACGCAGTATTTT. Amino acids: CASSLRLDYMDTQYF. The rearrangement joins TRBV5-4 to TRBJ2-3; possible D gene TRBD2, 6 bases. The CDR3 runs 15 residues. V was cut by 1 base and J by 6 bases, with 15 bases left in between. Germline V gives CDR1 SGHNT, CDR2 YYREEE (reference sequence).

The rearrangement joins TRBV6-5 to TRBJ2-7, with D perhaps TRBD1 (6 bases). V lost 6 bases, J lost 3 bases, and 12 bases lay in between. The CDR3 is 13 residues long. Germline values: CDR1 MNHEY, CDR2 SVGAGI. The DNA of the CDR3 is TGTGCCAGCAGCCTCCACAGGGACTACGAGCAGTACTTC. Protein product: CASSLHRDYEQYF.

The chain joins TRBV28 to TRBJ1-4; the D gene is possibly TRBD1 (5 bases). Looked up from germline, CDR1 is MDHEN and CDR2 is SYDVKM. This CDR3 is built from 15 residues. Trimming cost V 6 bases and J 0 bases, with 11 bases left between them. CDR3 DNA sequence: TGTGCCAGCAGGGTCAGGACAACAACTAATGAAAAACTGTTTTTT. Protein: CASRVRTTTNEKLFF.

This chain connects TRBV24-1 to TRBJ2-1; 7 bases align to TRBD2. This CDR3 contains 14 residues. CDR1 and CDR2 from the germline V gene are KGHDR and SFDVKD. The V segment lost 5 bases and the J segment 5 bases; nucleotides outside the gene matches: 5. CDR3 in amino acids: CATSVASGDNEQFF. DNA for the CDR3: TGTGCCACCAGTGTCGCTAGCGGTGACAATGAGCAGTTCTTC.

The rearrangement uses TRBV6-2 or TRBV6-3 and TRBJ2-1; 8 nucleotides line up with TRBD2. V lost 4 bases, J lost 4 bases, and 6 bases stayed unmatched. Germline lookup yields CDR1 MNHEY and CDR2 SVGEGT. The length of the CDR3 is 15 residues. CDR3 bases: TGTGCCAGCAGTTGGGAACTAGCGGCGTACAATGAGCAGTTCTTC. This sequence encodes CASSWELAAYNEQFF.

The chain couples TRBV7-9 to TRBJ2-7; 7 positions match TRBD1. V was clipped by 4 bases and J by 6 bases; unmatched bases: 6. The germline gives CDR1 SEHNR, CDR2 FQNEAQ (reference sequence). There are 13 residues in the CDR3. In DNA form, the CDR3 reads TGTGCCAGCAGCTCCACTACAGGGGTCGAGCAGTACTTC. Translating it yields CASSSTTGVEQYF.

The genes are TRBV12-3 or TRBV12-4 and TRBJ2-5; D is perhaps TRBD2 (5 bases). Trimming shortened V by 2 bases and J by 5 bases, and 6 bases separated the two germline ends. The CDR3 is 12 amino acids. CDR3 DNA sequence: TGTGCCAGCAGTTTATCGGGGGAGACCCAGTACTTC. Amino acids: CASSLSGETQYF.

This clone was seen only once. CDR3 residues: CASSVPGLGATGELFF. The CDR3 nucleotides are TGTGCCAGCAGCGTACCGGGACTAGGAGCCACCGGGGAGCTGTTTTTT. V is TRBV5-6 and J is TRBJ2-2; 8 positions match TRBD2. Germline CDR1 reads SGHDT; CDR2 reads YYEEEE. The CDR3 has 16 amino acids. V shed 4 bases, J shed 4 bases, and the junction held 9 bases outside the gene matches.

The V and J genes are TRBV27 and TRBJ1-2, with 11 bases identical to TRBD1. Germline trimming cut 8 bases from V and 7 bases from J; bases unmatched to any gene: 6. The CDR3 is 13 residues long. Germline loops: CDR1 MNHEY, CDR2 SMNVEV (reference sequence). The CDR3 DNA reads TGTGCCAGCCGAACGGGGACAGGGGGTGGCTACACCTTC. Its translation: CASRTGTGGGYTF.

This rearrangement joins TRBV6-5 to TRBJ1-4; possible D gene TRBD1, 5 bases. The germline V gene has CDR1 MNHEY and CDR2 SVGAGI. This CDR3 has 15 amino acids. V shed 10 bases and J shed 8 bases, with 23 bases lying between them. CDR3 in amino acids: CATSVGALIGEKLFF. The CDR3 nucleotides are TGTGCCACCTCTGTAGGGGCACTCATAGGGGAAAAACTGTTTTTT.

V gene TRBV6-5 combines with J gene TRBJ2-1; TRBD2 matches at 10 bases. The CDR3 is 15 amino acids. V shed 5 bases, J shed 6 bases, and the junction held 7 bases outside the gene matches. Germline V gene lookup returns CDR1 MNHEY and CDR2 SVGAGI. In DNA form, the CDR3 reads TGTGCCAGCAGTCTAGGACTAGCGGCGCTCAATGAGCAGTTCTTC. Protein sequence: CASSLGLAALNEQFF.

This chain links TRBV5-1 with TRBJ2-7; 11 bases agree with TRBD1. Germline V gene sequence: CDR1 SGHRS, CDR2 YFSETQ. The CDR3 runs 13 residues. The V segment lost 3 bases and the J segment 5 bases; nucleotides outside the gene matches: 1. CDR3 sequence: CASSSGQGDEQYF. DNA of the CDR3: TGCGCCAGCAGCTCGGGACAGGGGGACGAGCAGTACTTC.

This clone was found once. V gene TRBV19 combines with J gene TRBJ1-2; no clear D gene. Germline lookup yields CDR1 LNHDA and CDR2 SQIVND (reference sequence). The CDR3 length is 14 residues. V lost 9 bases to trimming and J lost 6 bases, with 20 bases between them. In DNA form, the CDR3 reads TGTGCCAGCCTAAGGAGGGTAGGGCTAGATGGCTACACCTTC. It yields the protein CASLRRVGLDGYTF.

This CDR3 reads CASSSTPYRRDRTNYGYTF. As DNA, the CDR3 is TGTGCCAGCAGCTCTACCCCTTACCGCCGGGACAGGACTAACTATGGCTACACCTTC. This chain joins TRBV11-2 and TRBJ1-2; 8 bases align to TRBD1. V trimming: 4 bases; J trimming: 0 bases; junction bases outside the gene matches: 16. CDR3 size: 19 residues. In germline, CDR1 is SGHAT, CDR2 FQNNGV.

The rearrangement uses TRBV27 and TRBJ2-7, with 11 bases lining up with TRBD2. After removal of 3 bases from V and 6 bases from J, the junction contained 7 bases not matched to a gene. This CDR3 is built from 15 residues. Looked up from germline, CDR1 is MNHEY and CDR2 is SMNVEV (reference sequence). The CDR3 DNA reads as TGTGCCAGCAGTTTCAAGATCGGACTAGCGGGCGAGCAGTACTTC. Its translation: CASSFKIGLAGEQYF.